A single sample gave rise to the 5 T cell receptor beta chains below, sequenced in a study of early T cells in non-severe SARS-CoV-2 infection. Using its own MiXCR run on the 5' RACE reads, TCRdb lists one record per CDR3 protein. The sample lists over 80,000 distinct CDR3 sequences; roughly 12% were seen once. Sequences were derived from whole blood, sampled at baseline. The origin of the receptors is an adult who was a healthcare worker with PCR-confirmed SARS-CoV-2 infection or an uninfected control (not recorded which).

This clonotype was seen a few times. The chain employs TRBV5-6 and TRBJ1-2; 7 bases match TRBD1. CDR3 length: 13 residues. The trim removed 3 bases at V and 4 bases at J, leaving 3 bases unmatched. Germline CDR1 is SGHDT and CDR2 is YYEEEE. The CDR3 nucleotides are TGTGCCAGCAGCTCGGGACAGTTCTATGGCTACACCTTC. Protein sequence: CASSSGQFYGYTF.

This clonotype was observed a handful of times. The V and J genes are TRBV5-1 and TRBJ2-1; no clear D gene. Trimming left V 3 bases short and J 8 bases short, with 6 bases between. The CDR3 is 11 residues long. From germline, CDR1 is SGHRS and CDR2 YFSETQ. The CDR3 reads CASSSAHEQFF. The DNA for the CDR3 is TGCGCCAGCAGCTCCGCCCATGAGCAGTTCTTC.

This clonotype was found a few times. The chain joins TRBV20-1 to TRBJ2-7; a weak D match, TRBD2 (6 bases). The V and J ends lost 4 bases and 7 bases respectively, with 8 bases between them. Per the germline V gene, CDR1 is DFQATT and CDR2 is SNEGSKA (reference sequence). This CDR3 spans 10 amino acids. CDR3 region: CSAKSGEQYF. The CDR3, as DNA: TGCAGTGCTAAGAGCGGGGAGCAGTACTTC.

The chain recombines TRBV29-1 with TRBJ2-3; TRBD1 is a possible D gene (7 bases). The V end lost 6 bases, the J end lost 6 bases, and 16 bases lay between the germline ends. CDR3 length equals 13 residues. Germline CDR1 reads SQVTM; CDR2 reads ANQGSEA. The CDR3 DNA reads TGCAGCGTAAAAGGACAGGAGGGGGATACGCAGTATTTT. It is translated as CSVKGQEGDTQYF.

J is TRBJ2-3 and V is TRBV6-5; 8 bases are shared with TRBD1. The CDR3 totals 16 residues. The germline V gene has CDR1 MNHEY and CDR2 SVGAGI. J was trimmed by 5 bases and V by 0 bases; bases with no gene match: 7. DNA of the CDR3: TGTGCCAGCAGTTACTCATTGGACAGGGCGGTAGATACGCAGTATTTT. This codes for CASSYSLDRAVDTQYF.